The clone carrying this T cell receptor (beta chain) has at least ten counts. What it binds is not known. Constant-region reverse primers amplified full-length variable regions, followed by semi-nested Nested Universal Primer A PCR. MiXCR, run by TCRdb on the 5' RACE reads, gives a single entry per CDR3 protein. The sample lists about 54,000 distinct CDR3 sequences, roughly 18% seen once, with over 2% in the top ten. Study-level points and caveats: Whole repertoires were not studied in the larger cohort, only one V-J beta rearrangement. Tumor memory CD4+ T cell TCR gene usage clustered with blood and lymph node memory CD4+ cells and lymph node naive CD4+ cells.

Naive CD4+ T cells were purified with Tregs depleted by CD25. Sequenced sample: naive CD4+ T cells sorted from blood. Subset: naive CD4+ T cells, CD4+CD45RA+CD25-. The receptor was isolated from a female donor with breast cancer.

CDR3 bases: TGCAGCCCCGGTGGGGGGGCGCGAACTGAAGCTTTCTTT. This encodes CSPGGGARTEAFF. This chain uses TRBV29-1 with TRBJ1-1; the D gene is possibly TRBD1 (6 bases). Germline V lookup: CDR1 SQVTM, CDR2 ANQGSEA. This CDR3 is 13 amino acids long. Trimming removed 8 bases from V and 5 bases from J, with 18 bases in between.